This T cell receptor (beta chain) was documented in a study of T cells in Graves' hyperthyroidism and ophthalmopathy. Regarding the study as a whole: Most thyroid clonotypes expanded above 0.001 appeared in blood too.

The germline V gene encodes CDR1 MDHEN and CDR2 SYDVKM. The CDR3 runs 14 residues. The V and J ends lost 2 bases and 2 bases respectively, with 9 bases between them. Template material for amplifying TCR beta CDR3 regions consisted of RNA transcripts. With the HTBI primer set, the TCR CDR3 went through a first round of RT-PCR. MiXCR was run by TCRdb on the multiplex PCR reads, yielding one entry per CDR3 protein. Found here are 600,000 or so distinct CDR3 sequences, more than 14% of them singletons; the top ten hold under 15%. About this clonotype: Antigen unknown.

Diagnoses used clinical symptoms, serum thyroxine and TRAb, thyroid ultrasound and orbital computed tomography. The receptor was isolated from a woman aged 45-59 years with Graves' ophthalmopathy. The chain uses TRBV28 and TRBJ1-2; D is unresolved. The sample taken for sequencing was blood. CDR3 region: CASSLLGVNYGYTF. The CDR3, as DNA: TGTGCCAGCAGTTTACTCGGGGTAAACTATGGCTACACCTTC.